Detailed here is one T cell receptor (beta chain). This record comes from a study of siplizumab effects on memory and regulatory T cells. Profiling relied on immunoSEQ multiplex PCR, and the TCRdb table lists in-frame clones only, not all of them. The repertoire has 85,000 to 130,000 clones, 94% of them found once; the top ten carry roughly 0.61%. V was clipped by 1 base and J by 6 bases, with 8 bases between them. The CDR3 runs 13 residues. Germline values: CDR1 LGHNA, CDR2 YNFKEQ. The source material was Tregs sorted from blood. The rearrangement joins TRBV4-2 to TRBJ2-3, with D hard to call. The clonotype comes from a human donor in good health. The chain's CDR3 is CASSQGFKDTQYF. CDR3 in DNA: TGTGCCAGCAGCCAAGGGTTCAAGGATACGCAGTATTTT.